This T cell receptor beta chain was found in a study of cytomegalovirus exposure and HLA in healthy donors. Study summary: Early release data held some 80 million unique TCRs from HLA-typed donors.

Vbeta (60) and Jbeta (13) primers were used in the PCR. Here immunoSEQ multiplex PCR was the method, and the copy in TCRdb shows in-frame clones only, minus some. Of more than 100,000 clones in the sample, 55% to 80% were seen once. Details on this clone: The antigen remains undetermined.

Broader study findings: The study assumed roughly uniform donor sequencing depth for presence/absence analyses. Certain indistinguishable V segments, among them TRBV6-2 and TRBV6-3, were excluded.

V was pared by 6 bases and J by 6 bases, with 14 bases between. Germline V gene data show CDR1 as MNHEY and CDR2 as SVGAGI. The CDR3 extends over 14 amino acids. The rearrangement uses TRBV6-5 and TRBJ2-2; perhaps TRBD1 as D (7 bases). Source material: PBMCs. This sequence was found in a woman aged 40-49 years in good health and CMV-seronegative. CDR3 sequence: CASSPPRGAGELFF. The CDR3 nucleotides read TGTGCCAGCAGCCCGCCCAGGGGGGCCGGGGAGCTGTTTTTT.